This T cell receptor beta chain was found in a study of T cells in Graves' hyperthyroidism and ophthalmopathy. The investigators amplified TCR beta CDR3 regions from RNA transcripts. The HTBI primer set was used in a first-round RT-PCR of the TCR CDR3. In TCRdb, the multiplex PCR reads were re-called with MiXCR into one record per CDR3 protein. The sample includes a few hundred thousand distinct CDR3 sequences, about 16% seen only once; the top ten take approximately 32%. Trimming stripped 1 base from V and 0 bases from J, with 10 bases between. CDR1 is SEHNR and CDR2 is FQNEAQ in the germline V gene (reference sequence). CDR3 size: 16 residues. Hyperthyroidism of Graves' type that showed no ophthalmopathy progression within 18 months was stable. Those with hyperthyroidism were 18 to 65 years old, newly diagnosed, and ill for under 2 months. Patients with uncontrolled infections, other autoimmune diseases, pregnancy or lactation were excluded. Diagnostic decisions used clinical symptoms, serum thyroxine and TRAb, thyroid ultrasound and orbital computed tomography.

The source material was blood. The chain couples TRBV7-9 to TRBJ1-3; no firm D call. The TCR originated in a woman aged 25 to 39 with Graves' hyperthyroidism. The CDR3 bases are TGTGCCAGCAGCTTAGATCCGGGGATCTCTGGAAACACCATATATTTT. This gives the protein CASSLDPGISGNTIYF.